The present T cell receptor beta chain was sequenced within a study of cytomegalovirus exposure and HLA in healthy donors. Germline V gives CDR1 MNHEY, CDR2 SMNVEV (reference sequence). Trimming took 3 bases from V and 2 from J, leaving 7 bases between them. CDR3 length: 13 residues. A multiplex PCR was run with 60 Vbeta primers and 13 Jbeta primers. Some clones are missing from TCRdb's copy, which holds only in-frame ones; the method was immunoSEQ multiplex PCR. The sample shows 170,000 or so clones, 80% of them seen only once. The material sequenced was PBMCs. This clonotype was obtained from a boy between 5 and 17 years old in good health and CMV-seronegative. The rearrangement joins TRBV27 to TRBJ1-2; no definite D call. The CDR3 DNA reads TGTGCCAGCAGTTTCTCACTGAACTATGGCTACACCTTC. This gives the protein CASSFSLNYGYTF.